This T cell receptor beta chain was found in a study of OX40 agonist ivuxolimab in advanced cancers. Germline loops: CDR1 LNHDA, CDR2 SQIVND (reference sequence). CDR3 length: 13 amino acids. Trimming at V came to 7 bases and at J to 7 bases, leaving 6 bases not matched to a gene. Clones were sequenced by immunoSEQ multiplex PCR, and TCRdb holds only the in-frame ones, with some missing. The repertoire holds nearly 110,000 clones, with approximately 90% as singletons. The sample here was CD4+ or CD8+ T cells sorted from blood, taken in a trial of the OX40 agonist ivuxolimab. This receptor was taken from an adult with an advanced solid tumor such as melanoma, head and neck, liver or kidney cancer. The chain recombines TRBV19 with TRBJ1-4; 7 positions match TRBD1. CDR3 residues: CASNRDSGEKLFF. As DNA, the CDR3 is TGTGCCAGTAACCGGGACAGCGGTGAAAAACTGTTTTTT.